This TCR beta chain comes out of a study of T cell repertoires in cytomegalovirus infection. Per the germline V gene, CDR1 is ENHRY and CDR2 is SYGVKD. The CDR3 extends over 15 amino acids. V lost 0 bases and J 6 bases, leaving 14 bases between the germline ends. As concerns this clonotype: Its target is unknown.

Each CDR3 protein is one row after TCRdb ran MiXCR on the reads. The repertoire includes 450,000 to 650,000 distinct CDR3 sequences, about 39% of them detected once, and more than 40% sits in the top ten. The sample here was cultured PBMCs, taken from culture after CMV antigen stimulation. The rearrangement joins TRBV10-3 to TRBJ1-1; D unclear. The receptor's source is a human donor in good health (CMV status not recorded). Some clones in this sample may be carry-over from other donors' samples. The CDR3 reads CAISESRARSPEAFF. The CDR3 coding sequence is TGTGCCATCAGTGAGTCAAGGGCCAGGTCCCCTGAAGCTTTCTTT.